These T cell receptor beta chains were read from a single sample in a study of circulating and synovial CD4+ cells in juvenile arthritis. Profiling relied on immunoSEQ multiplex PCR, and the TCRdb table lists in-frame clones only, not all of them. The sample includes about 33,000 clones, about 95% of them seen just once. Material: CD4+ T cells from blood. These receptors came from a human donor with juvenile idiopathic arthritis. CDR3s include the opening cysteine and the closing phenylalanine or tryptophan. The order of the fields is CDR3 DNA, CDR3 protein, J gene, V gene, clone size, D gene. The D gene is left open where the match is weak. The size field is filled for only some rows; it gives once, few, many or a size class.

CDR3 DNA: TGCAGCGGTGTTAGGGAGTCAGGACTCTCTGGAAACACCATATATTTT
CDR3 protein: CSGVRESGLSGNTIYF
J gene: TRBJ1-3
V gene: TRBV29-1
clone size: -
D gene: -

CDR3 DNA: TGCGCCAGCAGTTCACAGGGGGCGAAGGGTCTATTTCAGCCCCAGCATTTT
CDR3 protein: CASSSQGAKGLFQPQHF
J gene: TRBJ1-5
V gene: TRBV10-2
clone size: -
D gene: TRBD1

CDR3 DNA: TGTGCCAGCAGCCTTCGACTAGCGGGCTTGTACAATGAGCAGTTCTTC
CDR3 protein: CASSLRLAGLYNEQFF
J gene: TRBJ2-1
V gene: TRBV7-2
clone size: -
D gene: TRBD2

CDR3 DNA: TGTGCCAGCTCACCACAGGAAACAGCTAACTATGGCTACACCTTC
CDR3 protein: CASSPQETANYGYTF
J gene: TRBJ1-2
V gene: TRBV18
clone size: -
D gene: -

CDR3 DNA: TGTGCCAGCAGTTTCGGGGACAGGGAGGTCAACGAGCAGTACTTC
CDR3 protein: CASSFGDREVNEQYF
J gene: TRBJ2-7
V gene: TRBV28
clone size: -
D gene: TRBD1

CDR3 DNA: TGTGCCAGCAGTCCCGTAGGGGGTGGAGATACGCAGTATTTT
CDR3 protein: CASSPVGGGDTQYF
J gene: TRBJ2-3
V gene: TRBV28
clone size: -
D gene: -

CDR3 DNA: TGTGCCAGCAGCCGACAGGGAGGTTATTACGAGCAGTACTTC
CDR3 protein: CASSRQGGYYEQYF
J gene: TRBJ2-7
V gene: TRBV27
clone size: -
D gene: -

CDR3 DNA: TGTGCCAGCAGCCTTTATACAGGGGCCTCTGGAAACACCATATATTTT
CDR3 protein: CASSLYTGASGNTIYF
J gene: TRBJ1-3
V gene: TRBV28
clone size: few
D gene: TRBD1

CDR3 DNA: TGTGCCAGCAGTTCCGGGACAGGGGGGGAGCAGTACTTC
CDR3 protein: CASSSGTGGEQYF
J gene: TRBJ2-7
V gene: TRBV2
clone size: -
D gene: TRBD1

CDR3 DNA: TGTGCCAGCAGCCAGGCTAGCTCCTACGAGCAGTACTTC
CDR3 protein: CASSQASSYEQYF
J gene: TRBJ2-7
V gene: TRBV14
clone size: -
D gene: -

CDR3 DNA: TGTGCCAGCAGCTTAAGGCGGCTAGCGGGAAACACCGGGGAGCTGTTTTTT
CDR3 protein: CASSLRRLAGNTGELFF
J gene: TRBJ2-2
V gene: TRBV7-3
clone size: -
D gene: TRBD2

CDR3 DNA: TGTGCCAGCTCACCACCGAACAGTCGAGAGACCCAGTACTTC
CDR3 protein: CASSPPNSRETQYF
J gene: TRBJ2-5
V gene: TRBV18
clone size: -
D gene: -

CDR3 DNA: TGTGCCAGCAGCTCCCTCCCGACAGGGGGCCGTGAAAAACTGTTTTTT
CDR3 protein: CASSSLPTGGREKLFF
J gene: TRBJ1-4
V gene: TRBV5-4
clone size: -
D gene: TRBD1

CDR3 DNA: TGTGCCAGCAGTCTCTCAGGGGGCGCGGGTGGCTACACCTTC
CDR3 protein: CASSLSGGAGGYTF
J gene: TRBJ1-2
V gene: TRBV6-5
clone size: -
D gene: TRBD1

CDR3 DNA: TGTGCCAGCAGCTCCATAAGCCAACAAAGGGGAGGAAACACCATATATTTT
CDR3 protein: CASSSISQQRGGNTIYF
J gene: TRBJ1-3
V gene: TRBV7-6
clone size: -
D gene: -

CDR3 DNA: TGTGCCAGCTCACCCGGGACAGATAAAGAGACCCAGTACTTC
CDR3 protein: CASSPGTDKETQYF
J gene: TRBJ2-5
V gene: TRBV18
clone size: -
D gene: TRBD1